A selection of T cell receptor beta chains follows, all from one sample in a study of blood T cell repertoires in COVID-19. Libraries were prepared by immunoSEQ multiplex PCR; TCRdb keeps only in-frame clonotypes and omits some of them. There are roughly 350,000 clones in the sample; about 93% occur only once, and about 3.5% lies in the top ten. Sequenced: peripheral blood. The receptors were sampled from a woman aged 18-29 years who had recovered from COVID-19. Both conserved end residues are part of each CDR3. Fields, in order: J gene, V gene, CDR3 protein.

TRBJ2-3,TRBV9,CASSVGRVRGTDTQYF
TRBJ2-1,TRBV24-1,CATRGSAKSYNEQFF
TRBJ1-3,TRBV7-9,CASSLGGGISPGNTIYF
TRBJ1-2,TRBV3-1/TRBV3-2,CASSPQTGNYGYTF
TRBJ1-1,TRBV7-9,CASSPPQGPNTEAFF
TRBJ1-2,TRBV7-8,CASSSRTGSFWGYTF
TRBJ1-3,TRBV19,CASSIRTLGSGNTIYF
TRBJ2-5,TRBV7-9,CASSNGLAGDYFALETQYF
TRBJ1-1,TRBV29-1,CSVEGDAEGTEAFF
TRBJ2-3,TRBV7-6,CASSPPVGRSTSTDTQYF
TRBJ1-2,TRBV10-3,CAITGGQDGYTF
TRBJ2-6,TRBV9,CASSVLSAIFEGSGANVLTF
TRBJ2-1,TRBV6-5,CASSYQAGGPRGEFF
TRBJ1-3,TRBV6-5,CASSPDRRNTIYF
TRBJ1-2,TRBV19,CASSGQGTGYGYTF
TRBJ1-1,TRBV5-1,CASSLVDRGTEAFF
TRBJ1-5,TRBV19,CASTNRGTQPQHF
TRBJ2-5,TRBV9,CASSVGPAGGEETQYF
TRBJ1-1,TRBV4-1,CASSFYRTGKGGTEAFF
TRBJ2-5,TRBV18,CASSWTSGRTETQYF
TRBJ2-6,TRBV6-5,CASRLGANVLTF
TRBJ1-5,TRBV6-4,CASSRQGSNQPQHF
TRBJ2-1,TRBV4-3,CASSYGLAVYNEQFF
TRBJ2-1,TRBV5-4,CASSFNLASPNEQFF
TRBJ2-2,TRBV18,CASSPAGLDGELFF
TRBJ2-2,TRBV18,CASSRGTSGNTGELFF
TRBJ1-3,TRBV7-8,CASSAPGTYSGNTIYF
TRBJ1-1,TRBV5-1,CASSSGQGATEAFF